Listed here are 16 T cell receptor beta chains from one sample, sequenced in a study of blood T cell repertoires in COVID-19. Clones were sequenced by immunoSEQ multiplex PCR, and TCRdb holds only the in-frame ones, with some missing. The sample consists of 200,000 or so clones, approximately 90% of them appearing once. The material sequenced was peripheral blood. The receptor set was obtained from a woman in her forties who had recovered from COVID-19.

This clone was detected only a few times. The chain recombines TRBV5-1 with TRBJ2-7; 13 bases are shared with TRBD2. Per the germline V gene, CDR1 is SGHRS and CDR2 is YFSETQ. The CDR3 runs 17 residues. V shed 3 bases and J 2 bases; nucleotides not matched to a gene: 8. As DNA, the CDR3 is TGCGCCAGCAGCTGGACTAGCGGGAGATTCCCTCCCTACGAGCAGTACTTC. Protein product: CASSWTSGRFPPYEQYF.

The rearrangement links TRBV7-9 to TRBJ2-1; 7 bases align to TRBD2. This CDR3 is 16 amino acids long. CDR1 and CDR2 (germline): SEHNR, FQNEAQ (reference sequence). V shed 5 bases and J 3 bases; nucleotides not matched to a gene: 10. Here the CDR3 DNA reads TGTGCCAGCAGCCCCCCTCTAGCGGACAACTACAATGAGCAGTTCTTC. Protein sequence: CASSPPLADNYNEQFF.

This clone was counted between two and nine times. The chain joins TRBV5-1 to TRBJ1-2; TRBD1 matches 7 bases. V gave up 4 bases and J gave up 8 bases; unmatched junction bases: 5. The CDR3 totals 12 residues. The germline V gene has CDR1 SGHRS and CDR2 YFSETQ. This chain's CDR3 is CASSIGQEGYTF. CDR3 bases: TGCGCCAGCAGCATAGGACAGGAGGGCTACACCTTC.

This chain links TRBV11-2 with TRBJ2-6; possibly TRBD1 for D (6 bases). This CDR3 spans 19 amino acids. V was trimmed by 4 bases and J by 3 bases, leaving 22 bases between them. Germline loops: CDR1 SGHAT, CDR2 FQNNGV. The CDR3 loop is CASSSLWLGAEGGANVLTF. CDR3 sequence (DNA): TGTGCCAGCAGCTCACTATGGCTGGGGGCGGAAGGTGGGGCCAACGTCCTGACTTTC.

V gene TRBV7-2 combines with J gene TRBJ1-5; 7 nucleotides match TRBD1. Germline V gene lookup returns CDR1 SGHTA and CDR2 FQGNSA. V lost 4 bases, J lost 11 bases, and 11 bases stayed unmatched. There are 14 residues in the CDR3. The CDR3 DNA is TGTGCCAGCAGCTACACAGGGGAGATGGGTGCCCAGCATTTT. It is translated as CASSYTGEMGAQHF.

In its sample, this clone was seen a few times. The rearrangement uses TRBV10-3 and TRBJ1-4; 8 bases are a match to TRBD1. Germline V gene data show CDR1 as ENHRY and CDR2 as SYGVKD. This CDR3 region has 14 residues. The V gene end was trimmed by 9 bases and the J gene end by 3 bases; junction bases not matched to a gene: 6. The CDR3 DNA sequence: TGTGCCATATCTCAGGGGGCTGCTAATGAAAAACTGTTTTTT. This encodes CAISQGAANEKLFF.

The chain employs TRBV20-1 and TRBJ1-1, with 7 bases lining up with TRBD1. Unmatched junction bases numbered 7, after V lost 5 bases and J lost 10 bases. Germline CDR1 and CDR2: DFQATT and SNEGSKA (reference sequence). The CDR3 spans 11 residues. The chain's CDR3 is CSAPQGPRAFF. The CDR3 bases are TGCAGTGCTCCACAGGGGCCCCGAGCTTTCTTT.

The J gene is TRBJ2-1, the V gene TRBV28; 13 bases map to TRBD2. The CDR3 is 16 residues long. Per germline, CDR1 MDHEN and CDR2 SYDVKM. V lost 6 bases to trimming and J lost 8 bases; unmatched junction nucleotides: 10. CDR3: CASSPQLAGGGYEQFF. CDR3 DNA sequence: TGTGCCAGCAGCCCTCAACTAGCGGGAGGGGGCTATGAGCAGTTCTTC.

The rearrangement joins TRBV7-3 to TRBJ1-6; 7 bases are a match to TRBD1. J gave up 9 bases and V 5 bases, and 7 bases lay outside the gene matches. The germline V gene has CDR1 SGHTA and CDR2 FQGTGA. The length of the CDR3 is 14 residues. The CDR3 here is CASSAGQQSSPLHF. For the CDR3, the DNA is TGTGCCAGCAGCGCGGGACAGCAGTCTTCACCCCTCCACTTT.

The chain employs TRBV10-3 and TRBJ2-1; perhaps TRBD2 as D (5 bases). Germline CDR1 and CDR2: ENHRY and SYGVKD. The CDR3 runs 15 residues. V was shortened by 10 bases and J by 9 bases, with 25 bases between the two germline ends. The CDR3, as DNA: TGTGCCACCCACCCCAGAGAGGGATTGTTCAGTGAGCAGTTCTTC. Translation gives CATHPREGLFSEQFF.

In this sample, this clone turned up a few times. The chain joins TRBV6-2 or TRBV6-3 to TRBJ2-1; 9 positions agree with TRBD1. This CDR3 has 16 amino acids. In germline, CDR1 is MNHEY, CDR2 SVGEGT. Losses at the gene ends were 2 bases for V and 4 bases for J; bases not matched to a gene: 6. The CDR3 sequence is CASSYAGQGPYNEQFF. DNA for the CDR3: TGTGCCAGCAGTTACGCAGGACAGGGGCCGTACAATGAGCAGTTCTTC.

The CDR3 DNA reads TGCAGCGTTGAAGTGGCTAGGAGGTACGAGCAGTACTTC. This translates into CSVEVARRYEQYF. The rearrangement joins TRBV29-1 to TRBJ2-7, with D perhaps matching TRBD2 (5 bases). Per the germline V gene, CDR1 is SQVTM and CDR2 is ANQGSEA. The CDR3 has 13 amino acids. Trimming took 1 base from V and 4 from J, leaving 11 bases between them.

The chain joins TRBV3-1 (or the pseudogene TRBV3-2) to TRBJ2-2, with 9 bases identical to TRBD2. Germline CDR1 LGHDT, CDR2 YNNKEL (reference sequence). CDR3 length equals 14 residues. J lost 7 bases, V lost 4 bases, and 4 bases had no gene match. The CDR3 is CASSRSGRGGELFF. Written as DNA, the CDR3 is TGTGCCAGCAGCCGTAGCGGGAGAGGCGGGGAGCTGTTTTTT.

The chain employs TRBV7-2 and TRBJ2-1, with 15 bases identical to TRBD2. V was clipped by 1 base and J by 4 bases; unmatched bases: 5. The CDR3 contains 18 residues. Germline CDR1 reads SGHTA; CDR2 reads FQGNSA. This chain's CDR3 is CASSLVAGTSGRYNEQFF. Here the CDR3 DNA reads TGTGCCAGCAGCTTAGTTGCCGGGACTAGCGGGAGGTACAATGAGCAGTTCTTC.

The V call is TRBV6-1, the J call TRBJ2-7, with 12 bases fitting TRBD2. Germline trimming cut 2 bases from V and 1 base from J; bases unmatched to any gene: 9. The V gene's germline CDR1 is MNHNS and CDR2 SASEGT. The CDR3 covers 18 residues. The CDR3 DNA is TGTGCCAGCAGTGAATACCCCCCCGGACTAGCGGGATCCTACGAGCAGTACTTC. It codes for CASSEYPPGLAGSYEQYF.

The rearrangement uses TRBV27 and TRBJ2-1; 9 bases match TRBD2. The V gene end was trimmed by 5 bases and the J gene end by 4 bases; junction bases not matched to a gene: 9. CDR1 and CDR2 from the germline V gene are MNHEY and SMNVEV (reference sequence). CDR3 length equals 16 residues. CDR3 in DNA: TGTGCCAGCAGTACCCGGACTAGCGCCCCGTACAATGAGCAGTTCTTC. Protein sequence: CASSTRTSAPYNEQFF.